This T cell receptor beta chain is drawn from a study of blood T cell repertoires in COVID-19. Overall study context: Specimens from acute and convalescent COVID-19 originated in the United States, Italy and Spain. PBMCs, B-cell-depleted T cells, or T cells provided the cDNA or gDNA that made up the material.

Authors' analysis steps: Scientists estimated how many nucleated cells there were by amplifying reference gene primers. The data were produced by immunoSEQ multiplex PCR, yet TCRdb's version contains in-frame clones alone and is incomplete. V, J and clone size are taken as reported in that table, and D and trimming were inferred from the DNA itself. The sample comprises 260,000 or so clones, 88% of which are singletons, and approximately 8.5% rests with the top ten. What was sequenced was peripheral blood. The sequence was collected from a man younger than 35 with active or convalescent COVID-19.

CDR3 amino acids: CASSLGQGAGTQYF. In nucleotides, the CDR3 is TGTGCCAGCAGCTTAGGGCAGGGGGCGGGTACGCAGTATTTT. V usage is TRBV7-7 and J usage is TRBJ2-3; 8 bases are a match to TRBD1. Germline V gene data show CDR1 as SSHAT and CDR2 as FNYEAQ (reference sequence). The CDR3 loop spans 14 amino acids. The ends lost 1 base at V and 8 bases at J; junction bases unmatched: 5.